This T cell receptor beta chain was documented in a study of blood T cell repertoires in COVID-19 (dated by TCRdb to between 2020 and 2021). Study-wide context: Samples from collaborators originated in the United States, Italy and Spain and spanned both the acute and convalescent phases of COVID-19. The material from the prospective study consisted of cDNA or gDNA derived from T cells, B-cell-depleted T cells, or PBMCs. The dataset comprised deeply sampled blood TCRbeta repertoires from subjects exposed to, actively infected with, or recovered from COVID-19. The repertoires were released in a freely available public database meant as a resource for research on the immune response to SARS-CoV-2. Samples came from the ongoing ImmuneRACE study (first 160 participants) plus 1,254 subjects from 6 global collaborators. Sample metadata almost always included a de-identified subject ID, COVID-19 status, age in years and sex. Where HLA class I and class II types were available, the types were taken from metadata supplied by the sample provider, not from assay-based typing. What the work shows at the level of the full study, not this receptor alone: How much clinical and demographic metadata was included differed by source and by participant, and the metadata was provided uncurated.

The CDR3 runs 13 amino acids, cysteine and phenylalanine included. Only CDR3 DNA remains: 39 bases, in frame from the first base. Via the germline V gene, CDR1 is MGHDK and CDR2 SYGVNS. Cut back by 6 bases and 2 bases, the V and J ends lie 8 bases apart. This clone appeared once. Its target antigen remains unknown. No much larger clone is present one base from it, and per-base qualities are unavailable. TCRbeta CDR3 regions were amplified from genomic DNA by means of the immunoSEQ Assay, a bias-controlled multiplex PCR. The paper's data handling went like this. The number of nucleated cells in each sample was estimated from the amplification of reference gene primers within the assay. Sequence reads were collapsed and filtered to measure the absolute abundance of every unique TCRbeta CDR3 rearrangement. For each sample, productive Simpson clonality was calculated as the square root of Simpson's diversity index across productive rearrangements. TCRdb took this table from immuneACCESS and kept in-frame rearrangements with V and J called. Such tables lack part of the clones; where checked against another copy, unresolved V genes explain under half of the gap, and the rest is unexplained. Clone size and the V and J calls come from that table; the DNA yielded D and trimming. The sample yields a few hundred thousand clones; more than 70% were counted once. Roughly 3.1% of the sample rests with the top ten.

The collaborating institutions used their own protocols to collect whole blood in K2EDTA tubes. Collaborator samples were shipped for TCRbeta analysis as frozen whole blood, isolated PBMCs, or DNA extracted from either sample type. This sequence originates from a woman between 18 and 30 years old with acute or convalescent COVID-19. This chain joins TRBV25-1 to TRBJ2-1; D gene: possibly TRBD2, on 6 matching bases. Sequencing input: peripheral blood. In nucleotide form, the sequence is TGTGCCAGCAGCGGGAGCGCCTACAATGAGCAGTTCTTC. Translated, it reads CASSGSAYNEQFF.